This record covers a single T cell receptor (beta chain). As yet, its antigen is unknown. CDR3 length equals 16 residues. V shed 1 base and J shed 0 bases, with 13 bases lying between them. CDR1 is SGHDN and CDR2 is FVKESK in the germline V gene. The record originates from a study of cytomegalovirus exposure and HLA in healthy donors. Broader study findings: A later analysis showed HLA-associated TCR beta chains outstripping equally common others in clonal expansion. With later analysis, a missense DCLRE1C variant became linked to TCR beta V- and J-gene trimming. It was about 150 TCR beta chains that were listed as cytomegalovirus-associated.

PCR was performed using 60 Vbeta and 13 Jbeta primers. Repertoires were generated with immunoSEQ multiplex PCR, while TCRdb's copy carries only in-frame clones and drops some. Of approximately 160,000 clones detected, around 72% appear once; the ten largest clones hold roughly 7%. The sequence came from a woman aged 35 to 49 in good health and CMV-seropositive. Sequencing was performed on PBMCs. The chain recombines TRBV14 with TRBJ2-7; TRBD1 might be the D (6 bases). The CDR3 DNA reads as TGTGCCAGCAGCCAAGGGGGGCTGGGCAGCTCCTACGAGCAGTACTTC. Its protein product is CASSQGGLGSSYEQYF.